This is a list of T cell receptor beta chains from one sample in a study of beta chain features in type 1 diabetes. Data came from immunoSEQ multiplex PCR; TCRdb stores just in-frame clones and leaves some out. The table lists more than 300,000 clones, roughly 16% of them singletons. Material for sequencing was naive CD4+ T cells from blood. These receptors all stem from a woman aged 18-29 years in good health. Both conserved end residues are part of each CDR3. A D gene is named only where the DNA matches it firmly. Clone size appears in some rows only: once, few, many, or a class for an expanded clone.

>NA|TRBD1|TRBV18|15|TRBJ1-5
TGTGCCAGCTCACCCCGGGACAGGGCCGATCAGCCCCAGCATTTT
CASSPRDRADQPQHF
>NA|NA|TRBV5-6|13|TRBJ2-7
TGTGCCAGCAGCTTGGGGGGACTCTACGAGCAGTACTTC
CASSLGGLYEQYF
>NA|NA|TRBV14|15|TRBJ2-7
TGTGCCAGCAGCCAAGTAGGACTTCCCCCCTACGAGCAGTACTTC
CASSQVGLPPYEQYF
>NA|TRBD1|TRBV15|15|TRBJ1-4
TGTGCCACCAGCAGGACGACAGGGCTCGATGAAAAACTGTTTTTT
CATSRTTGLDEKLFF
>few|TRBD2|TRBV30|16|TRBJ2-1
TGTGCCTGGACCGGTCTTAGCGGGACCGGAGAAGGTGAGCAGTTCTTC
CAWTGLSGTGEGEQFF
>NA|NA|TRBV29-1|11|TRBJ1-1
TGCAGCGCGGGAGCGAACACTGAAGCTTTCTTT
CSAGANTEAFF
>few|TRBD2|TRBV7-2|17|TRBJ2-3
TGTGCCAGCAGCTTAATGCCTAGCGGGACAATCACAGATACGCAGTATTTT
CASSLMPSGTITDTQYF
>NA|TRBD2|TRBV5-1|17|TRBJ2-3
TGCGCCAGCAGCTTACTAACTAGCGGGACGAGCACAGATACGCAGTATTTT
CASSLLTSGTSTDTQYF
>NA|NA|TRBV29-1|14|TRBJ1-2
TGCAGCGTTGAAATGCGGCAGATCAACTATGGCTACACCTTC
CSVEMRQINYGYTF
>few|NA|TRBV25-1|14|TRBJ2-5
TGTGCCAGCAGTGAAGGACAGGGAGGGGAGACCCAGTACTTC
CASSEGQGGETQYF
>few|TRBD1|TRBV5-4|17|TRBJ1-5
TGTGCCAGCAGCTCAAGGACAGGGCCATATAGCAATCAGCCCCAGCATTTT
CASSSRTGPYSNQPQHF
>NA|NA|TRBV9|12|TRBJ2-5
TGTGCCAGCAGCGCCCCCCGGGAGACCCAGTACTTC
CASSAPRETQYF
>few|TRBD1|TRBV4-1|16|TRBJ1-1
TGCGCCAGCAGCCGCGGGACAGGGGCCATGAACACTGAAGCTTTCTTT
CASSRGTGAMNTEAFF
>few|TRBD1|TRBV2|14|TRBJ1-5
TGTGCCAGCAGTGAGGGGACAGATAATCAGCCCCAGCATTTT
CASSEGTDNQPQHF
>NA|TRBD2|TRBV5-4|15|TRBJ2-2
TGTGCCAGCAGCCTGGGACTAGTGAGCACCGGGGAGCTGTTTTTT
CASSLGLVSTGELFF